This T cell receptor (beta chain) was sequenced during a study of PD-1 blockade in classical Hodgkin lymphoma. Concerning this clone: The antigen remains undetermined.

Every single patient, without exception, relapsed after autologous stem cell transplantation, and brentuximab vedotin exposure varied. Sequenced by immunoSEQ multiplex PCR; TCRdb stores in-frame clones only, minus some. The sample yields about 97,000 clones, 80% to 85% seen once. Germline V gene lookup returns CDR1 SGHAT and CDR2 FQNNGV. The germline V and J ends were trimmed by 5 bases and 5 bases, with 6 bases remaining between them. This CDR3 contains 12 residues. Study conclusions and caveats: Those starting nivolumab under 1 year post-ASCT were excluded.

This TCR derives from a human donor with classical Hodgkin lymphoma. The sample in question was peripheral blood mononuclear cells (PBMCs), obtained at baseline. The J gene is TRBJ1-4, the V gene TRBV11-2, with D hard to call. CDR3: CASSLQNEKLFF. CDR3 in DNA: TGTGCCAGCAGCCTCCAAAATGAAAAACTGTTTTTT.